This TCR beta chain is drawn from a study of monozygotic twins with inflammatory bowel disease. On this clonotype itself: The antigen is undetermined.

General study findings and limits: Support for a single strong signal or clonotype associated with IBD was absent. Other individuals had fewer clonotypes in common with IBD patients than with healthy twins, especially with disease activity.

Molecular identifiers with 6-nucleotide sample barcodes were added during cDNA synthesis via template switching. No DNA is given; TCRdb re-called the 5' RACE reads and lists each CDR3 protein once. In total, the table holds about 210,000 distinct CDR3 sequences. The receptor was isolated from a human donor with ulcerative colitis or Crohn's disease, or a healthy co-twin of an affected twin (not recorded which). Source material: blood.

CDR3 amino acids: CASSLVAETQYF. The chain is built from TRBV7-2 and TRBJ2-5. CDR1 and CDR2 (germline): SGHTA, FQGNSA. The CDR3 extends over 12 amino acids.